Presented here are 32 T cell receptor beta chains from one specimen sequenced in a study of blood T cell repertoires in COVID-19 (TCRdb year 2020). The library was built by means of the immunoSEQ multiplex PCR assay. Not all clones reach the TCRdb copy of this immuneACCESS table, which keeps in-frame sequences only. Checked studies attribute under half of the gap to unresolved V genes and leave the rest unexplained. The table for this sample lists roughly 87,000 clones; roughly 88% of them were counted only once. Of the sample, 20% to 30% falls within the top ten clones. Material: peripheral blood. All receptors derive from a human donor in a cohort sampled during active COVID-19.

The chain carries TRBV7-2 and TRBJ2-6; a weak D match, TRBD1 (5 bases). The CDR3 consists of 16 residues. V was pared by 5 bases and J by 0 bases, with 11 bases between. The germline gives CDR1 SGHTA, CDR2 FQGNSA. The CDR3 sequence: CASSLQGSSGANVLTF. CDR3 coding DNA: TGTGCCAGCAGCCTCCAGGGAAGCTCTGGGGCCAACGTCCTGACTTTC.

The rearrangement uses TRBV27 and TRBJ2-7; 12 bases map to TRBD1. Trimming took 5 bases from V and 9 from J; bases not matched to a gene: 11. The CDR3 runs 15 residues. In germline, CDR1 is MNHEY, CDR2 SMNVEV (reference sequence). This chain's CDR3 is CASSISGQGAFGQYF. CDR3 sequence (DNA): TGTGCCAGCAGTATCTCGGGACAGGGGGCGTTTGGGCAGTACTTC.

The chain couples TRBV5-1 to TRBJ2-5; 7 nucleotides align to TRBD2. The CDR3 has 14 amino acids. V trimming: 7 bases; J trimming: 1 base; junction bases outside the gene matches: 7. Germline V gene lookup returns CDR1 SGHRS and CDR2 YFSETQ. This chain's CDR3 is CASAALAAQETQYF. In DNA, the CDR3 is TGCGCCAGCGCAGCCCTAGCGGCCCAAGAGACCCAGTACTTC.

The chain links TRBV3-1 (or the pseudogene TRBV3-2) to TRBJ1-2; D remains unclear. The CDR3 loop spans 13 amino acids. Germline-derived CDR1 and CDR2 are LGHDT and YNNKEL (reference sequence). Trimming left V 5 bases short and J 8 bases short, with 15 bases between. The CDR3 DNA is TGTGCCAGCAGCGCAGCATCAACTAGCGGCTACACCTTC. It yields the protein CASSAASTSGYTF.

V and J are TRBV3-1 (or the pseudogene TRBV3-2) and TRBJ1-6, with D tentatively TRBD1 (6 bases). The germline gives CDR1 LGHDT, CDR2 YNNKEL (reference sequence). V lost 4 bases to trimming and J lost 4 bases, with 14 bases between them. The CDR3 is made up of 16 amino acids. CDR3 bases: TGTGCCAGCAGCCTGGCAGGGGCAACATATAATTCACCCCTCCACTTT. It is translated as CASSLAGATYNSPLHF.

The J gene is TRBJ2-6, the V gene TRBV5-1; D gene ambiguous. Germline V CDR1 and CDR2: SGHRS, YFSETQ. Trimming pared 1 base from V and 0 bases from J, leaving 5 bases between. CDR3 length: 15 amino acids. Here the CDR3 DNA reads TGCGCCAGCAGCTTGAGGAGCTCTGGGGCCAACGTCCTGACTTTC. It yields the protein CASSLRSSGANVLTF.

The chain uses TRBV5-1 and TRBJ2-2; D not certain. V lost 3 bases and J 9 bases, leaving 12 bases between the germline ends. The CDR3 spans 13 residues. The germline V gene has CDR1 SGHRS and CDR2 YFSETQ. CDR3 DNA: TGCGCCAGCAGCTCTGACTTGGTCTGGGAGCTGTTTTTT. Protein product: CASSSDLVWELFF.

DNA of the CDR3: TGTGCCAGCAGTCCCTCCGTCAGGGAGCAGTTCTTC. This encodes CASSPSVREQFF. The chain has TRBV28 and TRBJ2-1, with D hard to call. The CDR3 covers 12 residues. The V and J ends lost 5 bases and 10 bases respectively, with 12 bases between them. Germline V gene data show CDR1 as MDHEN and CDR2 as SYDVKM. Full variable domain (rest looked up from reference TRBV28 and TRBJ2-1): DVKVTQSSRYLVKRTGEKVFLECVQDMDHENMFWYRQDPGLGLRLIYFSYDVKMKEKGDIPEGYSVSREKKERFSLILESASTNQTSMYLCASSPSVREQFFGPGTRLTVL.

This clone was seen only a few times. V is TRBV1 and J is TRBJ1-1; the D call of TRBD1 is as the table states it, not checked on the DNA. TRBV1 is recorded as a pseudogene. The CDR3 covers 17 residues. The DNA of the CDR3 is TGCACCAGCAGCCGAAGGGCTCCACTTGGGGCGAACACTGAAGCTTTCTTT. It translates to CTSSRRAPLGANTEAFF.

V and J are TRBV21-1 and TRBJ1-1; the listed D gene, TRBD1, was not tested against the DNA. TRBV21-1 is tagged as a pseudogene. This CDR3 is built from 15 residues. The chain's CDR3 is CASTRTVQPNTEAFF. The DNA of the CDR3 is TGTGCCAGCACCCGGACAGTACAGCCGAACACTGAAGCTTTCTTT.

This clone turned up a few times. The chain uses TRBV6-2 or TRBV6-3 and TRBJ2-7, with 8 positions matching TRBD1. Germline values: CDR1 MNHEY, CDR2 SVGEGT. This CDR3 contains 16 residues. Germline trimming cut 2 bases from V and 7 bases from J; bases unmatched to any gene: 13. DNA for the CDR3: TGTGCCAGCAGTTACCGCCCCGGACAGGGTTTTGGAGAGCAGTACTTC. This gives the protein CASSYRPGQGFGEQYF.

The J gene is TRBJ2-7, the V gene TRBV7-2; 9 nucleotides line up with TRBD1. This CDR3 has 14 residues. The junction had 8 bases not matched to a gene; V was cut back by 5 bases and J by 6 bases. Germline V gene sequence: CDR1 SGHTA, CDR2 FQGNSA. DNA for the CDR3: TGTGCCAGCAGCCAACCGGGACAGGGTTTCGAGCAGTACTTC. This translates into CASSQPGQGFEQYF.

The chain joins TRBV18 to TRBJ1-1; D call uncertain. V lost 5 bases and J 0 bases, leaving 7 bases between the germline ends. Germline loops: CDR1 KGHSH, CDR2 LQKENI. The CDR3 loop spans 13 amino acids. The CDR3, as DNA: TGTGCCAGCTCAGGAGGATTGAACACTGAAGCTTTCTTT. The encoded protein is CASSGGLNTEAFF.

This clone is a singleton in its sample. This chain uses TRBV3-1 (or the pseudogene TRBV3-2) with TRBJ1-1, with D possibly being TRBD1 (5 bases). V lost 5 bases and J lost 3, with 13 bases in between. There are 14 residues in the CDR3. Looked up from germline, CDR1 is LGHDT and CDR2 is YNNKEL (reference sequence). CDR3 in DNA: TGTGCCAGCAGCACCTCGGGAGGGGACACTGAAGCTTTCTTT. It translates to CASSTSGGDTEAFF.

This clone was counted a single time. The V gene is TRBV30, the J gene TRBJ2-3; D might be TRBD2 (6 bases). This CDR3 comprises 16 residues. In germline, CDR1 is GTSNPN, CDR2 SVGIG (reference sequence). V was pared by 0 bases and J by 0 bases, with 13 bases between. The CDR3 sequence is CAWSVGRDASTDTQYF. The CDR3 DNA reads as TGTGCCTGGAGTGTCGGGCGGGACGCTAGCACAGATACGCAGTATTTT.

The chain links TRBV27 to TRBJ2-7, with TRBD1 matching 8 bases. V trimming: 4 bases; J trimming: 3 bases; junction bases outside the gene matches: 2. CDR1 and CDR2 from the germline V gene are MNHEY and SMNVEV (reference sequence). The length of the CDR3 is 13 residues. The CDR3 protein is CASSWGQDYEQYF. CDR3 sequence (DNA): TGTGCCAGCAGTTGGGGACAGGACTACGAGCAGTACTTC.

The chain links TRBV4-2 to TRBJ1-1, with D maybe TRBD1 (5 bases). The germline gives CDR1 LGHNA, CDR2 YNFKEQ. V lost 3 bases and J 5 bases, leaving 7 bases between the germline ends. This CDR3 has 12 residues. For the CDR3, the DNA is TGTGCCAGCAGCCATCAGGGAACTGAAGCTTTCTTT. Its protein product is CASSHQGTEAFF.

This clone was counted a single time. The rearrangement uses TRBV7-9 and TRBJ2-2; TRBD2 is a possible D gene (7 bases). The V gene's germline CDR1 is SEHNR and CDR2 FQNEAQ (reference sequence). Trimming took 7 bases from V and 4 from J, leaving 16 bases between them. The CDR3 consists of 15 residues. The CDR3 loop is CASTPRGGATGELFF. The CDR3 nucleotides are TGTGCCAGCACCCCCCGTGGGGGGGCCACCGGGGAGCTGTTTTTT.

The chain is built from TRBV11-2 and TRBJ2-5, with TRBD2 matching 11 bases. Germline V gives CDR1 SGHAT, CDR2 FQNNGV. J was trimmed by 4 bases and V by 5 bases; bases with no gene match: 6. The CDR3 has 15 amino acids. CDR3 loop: CASSRLAGNRETQYF. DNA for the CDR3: TGTGCCAGCAGCCGACTAGCGGGGAATCGAGAGACCCAGTACTTC.

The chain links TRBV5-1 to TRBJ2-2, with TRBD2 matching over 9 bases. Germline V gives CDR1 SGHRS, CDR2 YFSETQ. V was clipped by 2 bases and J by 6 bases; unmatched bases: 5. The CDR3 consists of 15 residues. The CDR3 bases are TGCGCCAGCAGCTTCGGTAGCGGGAGAGCCGGGGAGCTGTTTTTT. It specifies CASSFGSGRAGELFF.

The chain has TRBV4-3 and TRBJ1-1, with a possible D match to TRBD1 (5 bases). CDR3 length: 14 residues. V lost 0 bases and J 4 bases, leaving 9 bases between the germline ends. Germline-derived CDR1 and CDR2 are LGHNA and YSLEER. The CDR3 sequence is CASSQDYGGTEAFF. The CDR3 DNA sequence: TGCGCCAGCAGCCAAGATTACGGGGGCACTGAAGCTTTCTTT.

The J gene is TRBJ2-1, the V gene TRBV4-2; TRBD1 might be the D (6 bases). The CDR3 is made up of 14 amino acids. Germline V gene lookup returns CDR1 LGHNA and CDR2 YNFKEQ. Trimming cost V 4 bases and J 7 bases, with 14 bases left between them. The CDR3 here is CASSPQGRRNEQFF. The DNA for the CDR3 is TGTGCCAGCAGCCCTCAGGGGCGTAGGAATGAGCAGTTCTTC.

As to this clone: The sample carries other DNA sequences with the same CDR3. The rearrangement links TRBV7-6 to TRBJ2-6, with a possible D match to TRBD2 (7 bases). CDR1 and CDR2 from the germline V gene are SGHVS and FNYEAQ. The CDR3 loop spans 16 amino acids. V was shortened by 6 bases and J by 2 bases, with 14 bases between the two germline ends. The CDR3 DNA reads TGTGCCAGCAGTCCCAGGGGAGGGGCTGGGGCCAACGTCCTGACTTTC. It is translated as CASSPRGGAGANVLTF. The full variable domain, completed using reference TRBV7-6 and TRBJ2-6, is GAGVSQSPRYKVTKRGQDVALRCDPISGHVSLYWYRQALGQGPEFLTYFNYEAQQDKSGLPNDRFSAERPEGSISTLTIQRTEQRDSAMYRCASSPRGGAGANVLTFGAGSRLTVL.

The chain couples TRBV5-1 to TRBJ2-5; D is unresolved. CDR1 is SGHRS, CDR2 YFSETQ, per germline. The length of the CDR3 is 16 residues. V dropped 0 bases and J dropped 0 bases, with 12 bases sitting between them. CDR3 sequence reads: CASSLDFSRYQETQYF. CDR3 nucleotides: TGCGCCAGCAGCTTGGACTTTTCTAGGTACCAAGAGACCCAGTACTTC.

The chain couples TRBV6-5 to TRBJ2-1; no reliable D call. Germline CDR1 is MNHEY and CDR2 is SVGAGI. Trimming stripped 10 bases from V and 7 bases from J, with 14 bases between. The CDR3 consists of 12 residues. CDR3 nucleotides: TGTGCCACGACTGACGTAAGGAATGAGCAGTTCTTC. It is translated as CATTDVRNEQFF.

DNA of the CDR3: TGTGCCAGCAGTGAAAGTTTAGCGGATCCCTACAATGAGCAGTTCTTC. It translates to CASSESLADPYNEQFF. The chain uses TRBV2 and TRBJ2-1, with D possibly TRBD2 on 6 matching bases. Germline V gene data show CDR1 as SNHLY and CDR2 as FYNNEI. Between the trimmed V and J ends, which lost 2 bases and 2 bases, there was a span of 13 bases. CDR3 length: 16 residues.

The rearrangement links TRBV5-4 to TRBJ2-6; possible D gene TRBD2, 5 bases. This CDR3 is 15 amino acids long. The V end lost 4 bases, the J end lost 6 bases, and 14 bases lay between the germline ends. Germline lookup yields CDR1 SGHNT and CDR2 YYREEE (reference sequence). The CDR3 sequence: CASSAGENLANVLTF. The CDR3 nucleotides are TGTGCCAGCAGCGCGGGCGAGAATCTGGCCAACGTCCTGACTTTC.

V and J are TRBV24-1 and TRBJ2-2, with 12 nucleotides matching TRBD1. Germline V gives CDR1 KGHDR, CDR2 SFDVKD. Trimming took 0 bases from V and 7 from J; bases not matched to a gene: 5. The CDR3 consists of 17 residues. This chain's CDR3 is CATSDLGDRGPVGELFF. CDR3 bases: TGTGCCACCAGTGATTTGGGGGACAGGGGGCCGGTCGGGGAGCTGTTTTTT.

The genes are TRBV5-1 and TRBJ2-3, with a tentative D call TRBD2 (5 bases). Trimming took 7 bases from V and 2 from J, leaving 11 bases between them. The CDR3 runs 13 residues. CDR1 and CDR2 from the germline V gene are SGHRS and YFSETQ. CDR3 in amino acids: CASHRDYTDTQYF. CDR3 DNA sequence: TGCGCCAGCCATCGGGATTACACAGATACGCAGTATTTT.

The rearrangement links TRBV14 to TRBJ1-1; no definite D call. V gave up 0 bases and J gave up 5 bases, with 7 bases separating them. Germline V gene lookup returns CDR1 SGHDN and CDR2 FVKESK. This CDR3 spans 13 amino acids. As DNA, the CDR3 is TGTGCCAGCAGCCAAGATTTTCAGACTGAAGCTTTCTTT. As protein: CASSQDFQTEAFF. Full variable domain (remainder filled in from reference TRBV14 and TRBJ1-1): EAGVTQFPSHSVIEKGQTVTLRCDPISGHDNLYWYRRVMGKEIKFLLHFVKESKQDESGMPNNRFLAERTGGTYSTLKVQPAELEDSGVYFCASSQDFQTEAFFGQGTRLTVV.

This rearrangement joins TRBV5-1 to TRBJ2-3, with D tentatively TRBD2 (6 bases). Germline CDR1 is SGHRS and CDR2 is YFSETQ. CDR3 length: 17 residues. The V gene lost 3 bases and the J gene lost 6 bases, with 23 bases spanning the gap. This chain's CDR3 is CASSSPAGRLVSDTQYF. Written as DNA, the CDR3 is TGCGCCAGCAGCTCCCCGGCGGGCAGACTAGTCAGTGATACGCAGTATTTT.

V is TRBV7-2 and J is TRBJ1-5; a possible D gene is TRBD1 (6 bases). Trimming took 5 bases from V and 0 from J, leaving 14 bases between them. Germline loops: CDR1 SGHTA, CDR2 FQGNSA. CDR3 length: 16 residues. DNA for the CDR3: TGTGCCAGCAGCCCGACCGGGACACTTAGCAATCAGCCCCAGCATTTT. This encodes CASSPTGTLSNQPQHF.